Presented here are 26 T cell receptor beta chains from one specimen sequenced in a study of blood T cell repertoires in COVID-19 (dated by TCRdb to about 2020). Libraries were built with the immunoSEQ multiplex PCR assay. TCRdb took this table from immuneACCESS and kept in-frame rearrangements with V and J called. Such tables lack part of the clones; where checked against another copy, unresolved V genes explain under half of the gap, and the rest is unexplained. Present in this sample are tens of thousands of clones, around 85% of which were seen just once. The ten most abundant clones make up more than 1.4% of the sample. What was sequenced was peripheral blood. These receptors originate from a woman aged 55-69 years with acute or convalescent COVID-19.

This chain uses TRBV5-1 with TRBJ2-2; no clear D gene. V was clipped by 0 bases and J by 5 bases, with 8 bases between them. Germline V gene lookup returns CDR1 SGHRS and CDR2 YFSETQ. This CDR3 comprises 14 residues. The CDR3 DNA sequence: TGCGCCAGCAGCTTGGTTCTAGAAACCGGGGAGCTGTTTTTT. Its protein is CASSLVLETGELFF.

The chain uses TRBV9 and TRBJ2-7; D is perhaps TRBD1 (5 bases). This CDR3 spans 15 amino acids. Per germline, CDR1 SGDLS and CDR2 YYNGEE. The V gene lost 4 bases and the J gene lost 1 base, with 15 bases spanning the gap. The CDR3: CASSPRQGYSYEQYF. CDR3 nucleotide sequence: TGTGCCAGCAGCCCCAGGCAGGGTTATTCCTACGAGCAGTACTTC.

This clone is a singleton in its sample. V is TRBV6-1 and J is TRBJ1-1; D is possibly TRBD1 (6 bases). Trimming removed 1 base from V and 11 bases from J, with 14 bases in between. This CDR3 region has 13 residues. Germline V CDR1 and CDR2: MNHNS, SASEGT. CDR3 region: CASSEGRGFLAFF. The CDR3, as DNA: TGTGCCAGCAGTGAAGGCAGGGGCTTTCTGGCTTTCTTT.

The chain links TRBV5-4 to TRBJ1-2; D is unclear. Looked up from germline, CDR1 is SGHNT and CDR2 is YYREEE (reference sequence). The CDR3 extends over 13 amino acids. Trimming took off 1 base at V and 4 bases at J, with 8 bases between the two ends. The CDR3 sequence: CASSLSTAYGYTF. The CDR3, as DNA: TGTGCCAGCAGCTTGAGCACAGCCTATGGCTACACCTTC.

The chain employs TRBV12-3 or TRBV12-4 and TRBJ1-1; D is uncertain. V gave up 5 bases and J gave up 5 bases, with 12 bases separating them. The CDR3 has 13 residues. CDR3 sequence reads: CASSQIPGTEAFF. CDR3 nucleotides: TGTGCCAGCAGTCAGATTCCCGGGACTGAAGCTTTCTTT.

The rearrangement uses TRBV28 and TRBJ1-2; tentative D call: TRBD1 (5 bases). This CDR3 is 14 amino acids long. Between the trimmed V and J ends, which lost 6 bases and 2 bases, there was a span of 13 bases. Germline CDR1 MDHEN, CDR2 SYDVKM. In DNA, the CDR3 is TGTGCCAGCAGCGCAGTGGGGCGCAACTATGGCTACACCTTC. Protein: CASSAVGRNYGYTF.

The chain joins TRBV4-1 to TRBJ2-1; 9 nucleotides align to TRBD1. V gave up 0 bases and J gave up 4 bases; unmatched junction bases: 7. The CDR3 runs to 17 residues. Germline V CDR1 and CDR2: MGHRA, YSYEKL. The CDR3 protein is CASSQDRTGAYYNEQFF. The CDR3 DNA is TGCGCCAGCAGCCAAGATCGGACAGGGGCCTATTACAATGAGCAGTTCTTC.

The rearrangement uses TRBV7-2 and TRBJ2-7; 8 bases match TRBD2. The germline V gene encodes CDR1 SGHTA and CDR2 FQGNSA. The V and J ends lost 7 bases and 3 bases, in that order; junction bases with no gene match: 11. The length of the CDR3 is 15 residues. The CDR3 bases are TGTGCCAGCACTCAGACACGGGGGGGCGGCTACGAGCAGTACTTC. Translated: CASTQTRGGGYEQYF.

The chain joins TRBV2 to TRBJ1-5; TRBD1 matches 10 bases. There are 15 residues in the CDR3. V trimming: 7 bases; J trimming: 3 bases; junction bases outside the gene matches: 6. Germline assignment: CDR1 SNHLY and CDR2 FYNNEI. CDR3 in amino acids: CASKGDRGNNQPQHF. CDR3 nucleotide sequence: TGTGCCAGCAAAGGGGACAGGGGAAACAATCAGCCCCAGCATTTT.

V usage is TRBV14 and J usage is TRBJ2-1; TRBD2 agrees at 8 bases. Germline V CDR1 and CDR2: SGHDN, FVKESK. This CDR3 contains 16 residues. Germline trimming cut 1 base from V and 9 bases from J; bases unmatched to any gene: 11. CDR3 coding DNA: TGTGCCAGCAGCCAAGTTAGAGCGGGAGTTCGGGGTGAGCAGTTCTTC. Amino acids: CASSQVRAGVRGEQFF.

The rearrangement joins TRBV6-5 to TRBJ1-6, with TRBD1 matching over 7 bases. CDR3 size: 13 residues. The V gene end was trimmed by 4 bases and the J gene end by 14 bases; junction bases not matched to a gene: 8. The V gene's germline CDR1 is MNHEY and CDR2 SVGAGI. This CDR3 reads CASSSRTGVALHF. In nucleotides, the CDR3 is TGTGCCAGCAGTTCAAGAACAGGGGTCGCCCTCCACTTT.

V gene TRBV30 combines with J gene TRBJ2-3; 8 bases agree with TRBD1. CDR1 is GTSNPN, CDR2 SVGIG, per germline (reference sequence). The junction had 2 bases not matched to a gene; V was cut back by 4 bases and J by 2 bases. This CDR3 region has 13 residues. The CDR3 sequence: CAWNRGVTDTQYF. In DNA form, the CDR3 reads TGTGCCTGGAACAGGGGGGTCACAGATACGCAGTATTTT.

The rearrangement uses TRBV7-2 and TRBJ2-7; TRBD2 aligns across 13 bases. CDR3 length: 15 residues. Germline V lookup: CDR1 SGHTA, CDR2 FQGNSA. Losses at the gene ends were 1 base for V and 7 bases for J; bases not matched to a gene: 4. The CDR3 loop reads CASSLGLAGGQEQYF. The CDR3 coding sequence is TGTGCCAGCAGCTTAGGACTAGCGGGGGGTCAAGAGCAGTACTTC.

To note about this clone: Other DNA sequences in the sample encode the same CDR3. V gene TRBV2 combines with J gene TRBJ2-7, with TRBD1 matching 7 bases. CDR3 size: 14 residues. Trimming took 3 bases from V and 2 from J; bases not matched to a gene: 4. Germline V gives CDR1 SNHLY, CDR2 FYNNEI. The CDR3 DNA reads TGTGCCAGCAGTGAGCAGGGGGAGACCTACGAGCAGTACTTC. Translation gives CASSEQGETYEQYF.

V and J are TRBV6-1 and TRBJ1-6; D remains unclear. V shed 4 bases and J shed 9 bases, with 25 bases lying between them. CDR1 MNHNS and CDR2 SASEGT come from the germline V gene. CDR3 length: 18 amino acids. CDR3 DNA: TGTGCCAGCAGTGGGGATCGGGAGTCCGTCCTTTTAAGTTCACCCCTCCACTTT. This translates into CASSGDRESVLLSSPLHF.

The rearrangement uses TRBV27 and TRBJ2-5, with no clear D. The CDR3 totals 14 residues. The germline V gene encodes CDR1 MNHEY and CDR2 SMNVEV (reference sequence). Trimming removed 4 bases from V and 0 bases from J, with 9 bases in between. The CDR3 DNA is TGTGCCAGCAGTTCGCTAGTCAACCAAGAGACCCAGTACTTC. This encodes CASSSLVNQETQYF.

The chain employs TRBV11-2 and TRBJ1-2; D perhaps matches TRBD1 (6 bases). Germline loops: CDR1 SGHAT, CDR2 FQNNGV. This CDR3 region has 14 residues. With 4 bases removed from V and 7 bases from J, the gap between germline ends came to 16 bases. The DNA for the CDR3 is TGTGCCAGCAGCTCCCCCCCACAGGGCGCTGGCTACACCTTC. Its protein product is CASSSPPQGAGYTF.

This CDR3 reads CASSYGLRDLNYGYTF. DNA of the CDR3: TGTGCCAGCAGCTATGGCCTTCGGGATCTCAACTATGGCTACACCTTC. The rearrangement joins TRBV11-2 to TRBJ1-2, with no clear D. Germline V gene sequence: CDR1 SGHAT, CDR2 FQNNGV. This CDR3 is built from 16 residues. V was pared by 4 bases and J by 2 bases, with 17 bases between. Looking up the rest from reference TRBV11-2 and TRBJ1-2 gives the full variable domain: EAGVAQSPRYKIIEKRQSVAFWCNPISGHATLYWYQQILGQGPKLLIQFQNNGVVDDSQLPKDRFSAERLKGVDSTLKIQPAKLEDSAVYLCASSYGLRDLNYGYTFGSGTRLTVV.

The chain links TRBV5-1 to TRBJ1-4; D may be TRBD1 (5 bases). The length of the CDR3 is 15 residues. Trimming shortened V by 0 bases and J by 6 bases, and 12 bases separated the two germline ends. Germline CDR1 is SGHRS and CDR2 is YFSETQ. This CDR3 reads CASSLVSGVDEKLFF. The CDR3 bases are TGCGCCAGCAGCTTGGTTTCGGGGGTCGATGAAAAACTGTTTTTT.

The chain carries TRBV18 and TRBJ1-3, with D hard to call. V was shortened by 3 bases and J by 1 base, with 7 bases between the two germline ends. The CDR3 is 14 amino acids. Germline assignment: CDR1 KGHSH and CDR2 LQKENI. CDR3 loop: CASSPGISGNTIYF. The CDR3, as DNA: TGTGCCAGCTCACCCGGGATTTCTGGAAACACCATATATTTT.

This chain connects TRBV7-6 to TRBJ2-7, with D uncertain. Germline V gene sequence: CDR1 SGHVS, CDR2 FNYEAQ. Trimming removed 3 bases at V and 0 bases at J, with 6 bases between. CDR3 length: 13 residues. The CDR3 loop reads CASSLADSYEQYF. CDR3 in DNA: TGTGCCAGCAGCTTGGCGGACTCCTACGAGCAGTACTTC.

This clone appeared a few times. The chain carries TRBV3-1 (or the pseudogene TRBV3-2) and TRBJ2-7; 9 bases map to TRBD1. Germline lookup yields CDR1 LGHDT and CDR2 YNNKEL (reference sequence). The junction had 7 bases not matched to a gene; V was cut back by 3 bases and J by 7 bases. This CDR3 has 14 amino acids. The CDR3 protein is CASSQRDRVREQYF. As DNA, the CDR3 is TGTGCCAGCAGCCAGAGGGACAGGGTTAGGGAGCAGTACTTC.

V gene TRBV18 combines with J gene TRBJ2-5; 12 bases fit TRBD2. CDR1 and CDR2 (germline): KGHSH, LQKENI. The junction had 4 bases not matched to a gene; V was cut back by 8 bases and J by 3 bases. There are 14 residues in the CDR3. The CDR3 region has the DNA TGTGCCAGCGATCTAGCGGGAGGGAAAGAGACCCAGTACTTC. Translating gives CASDLAGGKETQYF.

The rearrangement joins TRBV4-1 to TRBJ1-6; possible D gene TRBD1, 6 bases. This CDR3 spans 16 amino acids. Per germline, CDR1 MGHRA and CDR2 YSYEKL. The V and J ends lost 3 bases and 10 bases respectively, with 19 bases between them. The CDR3 DNA follows: TGCGCCAGCAGCCAGAAACAGGGACCAGGCGAGTCACCCCTCCACTTT. The encoded protein is CASSQKQGPGESPLHF.

This chain links TRBV5-1 with TRBJ2-1; no definite D call. V lost 0 bases and J lost 0, with 7 bases in between. The V gene's germline CDR1 is SGHRS and CDR2 YFSETQ. There are 15 residues in the CDR3. The CDR3 spells CASSLVRVSYNEQFF. As DNA, the CDR3 is TGCGCCAGCAGCTTGGTCCGGGTCTCCTACAATGAGCAGTTCTTC.

The CDR3 here is CASSLGTSGSNEQFF. CDR3 in DNA: TGTGCCAGCAGCTTAGGTACTAGCGGGAGTAATGAGCAGTTCTTC. The chain carries TRBV7-9 and TRBJ2-1; 11 nucleotides agree with TRBD2. V lost 1 base to trimming and J lost 7 bases; unmatched junction nucleotides: 3. The V gene's germline CDR1 is SEHNR and CDR2 FQNEAQ (reference sequence). This CDR3 is 15 amino acids long.